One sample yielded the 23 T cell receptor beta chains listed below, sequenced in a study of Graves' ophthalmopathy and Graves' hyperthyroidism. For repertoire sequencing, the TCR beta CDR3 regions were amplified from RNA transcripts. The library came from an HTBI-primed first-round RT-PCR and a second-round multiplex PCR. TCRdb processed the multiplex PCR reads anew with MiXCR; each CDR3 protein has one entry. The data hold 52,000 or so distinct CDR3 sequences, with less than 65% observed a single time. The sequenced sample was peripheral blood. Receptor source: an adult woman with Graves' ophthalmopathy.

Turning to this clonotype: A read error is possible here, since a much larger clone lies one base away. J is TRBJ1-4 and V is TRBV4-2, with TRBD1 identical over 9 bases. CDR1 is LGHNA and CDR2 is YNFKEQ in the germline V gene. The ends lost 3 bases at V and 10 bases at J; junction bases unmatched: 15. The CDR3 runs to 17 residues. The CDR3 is CASSHLQDDRGAGKLFF. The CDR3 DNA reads TGTGCCAGCAGCCACCTGCAGGATGACAGGGGGGCAGGAAAACTGTTTTTT.

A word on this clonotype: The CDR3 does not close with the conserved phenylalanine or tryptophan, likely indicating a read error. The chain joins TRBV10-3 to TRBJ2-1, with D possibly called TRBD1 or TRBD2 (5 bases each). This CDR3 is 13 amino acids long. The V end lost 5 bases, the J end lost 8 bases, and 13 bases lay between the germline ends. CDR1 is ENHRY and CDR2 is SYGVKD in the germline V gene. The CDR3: CAISRNGDDEQFS. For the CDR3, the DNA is TGTGCCATCAGTCGGAACGGGGACGATGAGCAGTTCTCA.

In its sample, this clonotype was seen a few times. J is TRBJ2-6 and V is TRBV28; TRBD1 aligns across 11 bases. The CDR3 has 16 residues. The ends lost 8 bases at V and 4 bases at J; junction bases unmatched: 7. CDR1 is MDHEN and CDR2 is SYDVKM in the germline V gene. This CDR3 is CASVGQGAFGANVLTF. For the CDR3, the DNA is TGTGCCAGCGTAGGACAGGGGGCGTTCGGGGCCAACGTCCTGACTTTC.

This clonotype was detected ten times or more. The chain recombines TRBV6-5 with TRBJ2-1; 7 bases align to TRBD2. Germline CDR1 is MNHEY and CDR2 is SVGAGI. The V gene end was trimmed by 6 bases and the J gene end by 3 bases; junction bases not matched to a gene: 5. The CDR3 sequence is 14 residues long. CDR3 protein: CASRGGLNYNEQFF. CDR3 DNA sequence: TGTGCCAGCAGGGGGGGACTAAACTACAATGAGCAGTTCTTC.

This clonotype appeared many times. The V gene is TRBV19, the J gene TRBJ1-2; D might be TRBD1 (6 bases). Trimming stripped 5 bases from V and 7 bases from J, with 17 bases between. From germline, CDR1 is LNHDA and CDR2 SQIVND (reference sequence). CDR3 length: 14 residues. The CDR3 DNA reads TGTGCCAGTAGTTCTGGGGGCATGGTTGGTGGCTACACCTTC. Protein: CASSSGGMVGGYTF.

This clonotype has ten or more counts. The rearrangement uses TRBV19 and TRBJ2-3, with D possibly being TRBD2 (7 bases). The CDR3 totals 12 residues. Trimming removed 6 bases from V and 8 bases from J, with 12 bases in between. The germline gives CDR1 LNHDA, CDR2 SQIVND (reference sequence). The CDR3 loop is CASSQGGVTQYF. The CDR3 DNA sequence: TGTGCCAGTAGCCAAGGGGGGGTTACGCAGTATTTT.

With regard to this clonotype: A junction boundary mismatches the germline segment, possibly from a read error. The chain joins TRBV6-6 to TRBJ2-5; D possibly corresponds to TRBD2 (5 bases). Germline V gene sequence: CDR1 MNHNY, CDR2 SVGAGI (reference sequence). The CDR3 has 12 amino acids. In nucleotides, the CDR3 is TGTGCTAGCAGCGGCAGGCGCGAGACCCAGTACTTC. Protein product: CASSGRRETQYF.

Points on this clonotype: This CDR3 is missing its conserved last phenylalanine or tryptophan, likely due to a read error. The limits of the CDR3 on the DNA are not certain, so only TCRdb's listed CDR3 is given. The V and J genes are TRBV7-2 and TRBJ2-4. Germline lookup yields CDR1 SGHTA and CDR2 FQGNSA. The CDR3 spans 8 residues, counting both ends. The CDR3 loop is CASSQYLS.

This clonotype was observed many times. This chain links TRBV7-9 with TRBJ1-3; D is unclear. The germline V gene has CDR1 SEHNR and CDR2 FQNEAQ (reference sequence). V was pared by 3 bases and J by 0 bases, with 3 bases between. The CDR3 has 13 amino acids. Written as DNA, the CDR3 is TGTGCCAGCAGCTTCCACTCTGGAAACACCATATATTTT. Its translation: CASSFHSGNTIYF.

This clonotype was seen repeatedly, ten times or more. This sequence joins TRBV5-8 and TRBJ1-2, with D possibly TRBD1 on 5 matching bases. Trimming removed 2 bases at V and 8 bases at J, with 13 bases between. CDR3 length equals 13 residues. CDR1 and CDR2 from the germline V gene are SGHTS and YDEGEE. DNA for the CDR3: TGTGCCAGCAGCTTAACGCAGGGCCACGGCTACACCTTC. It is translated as CASSLTQGHGYTF.

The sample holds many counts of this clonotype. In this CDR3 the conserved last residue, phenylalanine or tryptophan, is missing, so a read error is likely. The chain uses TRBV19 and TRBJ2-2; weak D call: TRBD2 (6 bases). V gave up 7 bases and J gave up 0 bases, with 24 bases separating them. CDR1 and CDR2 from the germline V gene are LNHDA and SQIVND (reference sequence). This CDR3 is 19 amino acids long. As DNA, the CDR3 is TGTGCCAGTATCTCCTCACTTGGTAGCGGAAGAACGAACACCGGGGAGCTGTTTCTT. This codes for CASISSLGSGRTNTGELFL.

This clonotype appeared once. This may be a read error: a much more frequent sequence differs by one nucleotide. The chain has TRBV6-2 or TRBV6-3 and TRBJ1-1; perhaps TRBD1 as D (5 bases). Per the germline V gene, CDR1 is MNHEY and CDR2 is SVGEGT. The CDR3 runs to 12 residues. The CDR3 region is CACSYGTREAFF. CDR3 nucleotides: TGTGCCTGCAGTTACGGGACCCGTGAAGCTTTCTTT.

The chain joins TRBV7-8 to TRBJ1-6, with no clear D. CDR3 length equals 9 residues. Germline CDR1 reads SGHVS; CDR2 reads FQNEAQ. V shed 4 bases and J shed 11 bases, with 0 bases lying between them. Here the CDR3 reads CASSSPLHF. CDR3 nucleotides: TGTGCCAGCAGCTCACCCCTCCACTTT.

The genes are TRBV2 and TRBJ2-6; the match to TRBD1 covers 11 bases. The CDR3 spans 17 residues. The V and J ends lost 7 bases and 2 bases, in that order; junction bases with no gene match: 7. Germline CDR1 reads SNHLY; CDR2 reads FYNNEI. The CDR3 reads CASISDRGLTGANVLTF. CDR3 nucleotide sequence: TGTGCCAGCATTTCGGACAGGGGGCTAACTGGGGCCAACGTCCTGACTTTC.

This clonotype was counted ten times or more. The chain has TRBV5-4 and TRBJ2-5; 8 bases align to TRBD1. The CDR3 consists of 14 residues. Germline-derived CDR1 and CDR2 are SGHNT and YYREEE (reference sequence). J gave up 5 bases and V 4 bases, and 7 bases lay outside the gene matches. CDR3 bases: TGTGCCAGCAGCACGGGACAGGTACGGGAGACCCAGTACTTC. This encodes CASSTGQVRETQYF.

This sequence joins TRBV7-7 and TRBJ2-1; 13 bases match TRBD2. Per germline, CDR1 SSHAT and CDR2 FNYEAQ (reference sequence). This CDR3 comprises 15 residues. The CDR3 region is CARRTSGRIYNEQFF. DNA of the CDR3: TGTGCTAGAAGGACTAGCGGGAGAATCTACAATGAGCAGTTCTTC.

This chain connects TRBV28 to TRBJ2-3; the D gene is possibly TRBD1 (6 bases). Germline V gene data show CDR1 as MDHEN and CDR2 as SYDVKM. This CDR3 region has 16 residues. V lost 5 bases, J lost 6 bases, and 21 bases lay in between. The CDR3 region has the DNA TGTGCCAGCAGTATGAGGGACGGGTCTAGGGGGGATACGCAGTATTTT. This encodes CASSMRDGSRGDTQYF. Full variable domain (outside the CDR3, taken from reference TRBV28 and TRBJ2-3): DVKVTQSSRYLVKRTGEKVFLECVQDMDHENMFWYRQDPGLGLRLIYFSYDVKMKEKGDIPEGYSVSREKKERFSLILESASTNQTSMYLCASSMRDGSRGDTQYFGPGTRLTVL.

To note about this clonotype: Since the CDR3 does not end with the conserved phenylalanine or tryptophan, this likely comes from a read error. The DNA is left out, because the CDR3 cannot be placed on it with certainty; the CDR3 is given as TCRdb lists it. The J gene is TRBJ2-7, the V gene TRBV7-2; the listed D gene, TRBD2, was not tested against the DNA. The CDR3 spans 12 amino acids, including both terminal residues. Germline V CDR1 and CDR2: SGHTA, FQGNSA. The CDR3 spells CASSLVGSGSIT.

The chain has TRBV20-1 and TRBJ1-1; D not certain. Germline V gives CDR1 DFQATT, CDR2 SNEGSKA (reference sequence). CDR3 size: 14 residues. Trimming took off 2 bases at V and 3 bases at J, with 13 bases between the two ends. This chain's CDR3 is CSARLGGRDTEAFF. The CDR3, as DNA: TGCAGTGCTAGATTGGGAGGGAGAGACACTGAAGCTTTCTTT.

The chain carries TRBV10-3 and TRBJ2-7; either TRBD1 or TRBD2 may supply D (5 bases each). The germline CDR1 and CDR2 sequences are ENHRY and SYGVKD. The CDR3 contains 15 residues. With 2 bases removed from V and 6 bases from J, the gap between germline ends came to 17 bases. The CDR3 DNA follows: TGTGCCATCAGTGAGACCGGGGCGCACCGCGGCGAGCAGTACGTC. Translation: CAISETGAHRGEQYV.

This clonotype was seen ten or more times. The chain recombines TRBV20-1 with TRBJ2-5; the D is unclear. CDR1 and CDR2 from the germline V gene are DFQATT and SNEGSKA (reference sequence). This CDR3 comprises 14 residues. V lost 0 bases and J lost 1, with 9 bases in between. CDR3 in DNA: TGCAGTGCTAGAGATAGGGCGGTCCAAGAGACCCAGTACTTC. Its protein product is CSARDRAVQETQYF.

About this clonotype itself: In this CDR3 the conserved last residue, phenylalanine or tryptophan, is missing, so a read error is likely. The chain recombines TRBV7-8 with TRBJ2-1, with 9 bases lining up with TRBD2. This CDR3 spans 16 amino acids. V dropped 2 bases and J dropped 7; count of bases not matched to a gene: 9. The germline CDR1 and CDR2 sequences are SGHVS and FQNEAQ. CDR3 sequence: CASSLSVGLARNEQFC. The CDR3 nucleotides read TGTGCCAGCAGCTTATCAGTGGGACTAGCAAGGAATGAGCAGTTCTGC.

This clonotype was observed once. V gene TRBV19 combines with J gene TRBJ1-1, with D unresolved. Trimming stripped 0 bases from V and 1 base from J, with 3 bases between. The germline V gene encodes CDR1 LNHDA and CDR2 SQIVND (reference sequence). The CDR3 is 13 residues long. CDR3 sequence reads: CASSIDRNTEAFF. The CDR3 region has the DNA TGTGCCAGTAGTATAGACAGGAACACTGAAGCTTTCTTT.